Each of the 8 T cell receptor beta chains below was sequenced from the same sample in a study of CD8+CD57+ T cells in acquired aplastic anemia. Genomic DNA, serving as template, underwent TCR beta VDJ and CDR3 profiling. A single record per CDR3 protein comes from TCRdb applying MiXCR to the reads. The sample yields 150,000 to 200,000 distinct CDR3 sequences, 35% to 55% seen once. Sequenced input: sorted CD4+, CD8+, or CD8+CD57+ T cells (not recorded which) from PBMCs. These receptors all stem from a human donor in good health.

This chain uses TRBV9 with TRBJ2-2; D unclear. V lost 0 bases to trimming and J lost 3 bases, with 15 bases between them. Germline-derived CDR1 and CDR2 are SGDLS and YYNGEE. The CDR3 length is 17 residues. The CDR3 sequence: CASSVGWEFVDTGELFF. CDR3 DNA sequence: TGTGCCAGCAGCGTAGGGTGGGAATTTGTCGACACCGGGGAGCTGTTTTTT.

V usage is TRBV29-1 and J usage is TRBJ2-6; a weak D match, TRBD1 (6 bases). There are 17 residues in the CDR3. V dropped 6 bases and J dropped 2 bases, with 20 bases sitting between them. From germline, CDR1 is SQVTM and CDR2 ANQGSEA. CDR3 loop: CSVETGKYLAGANVLTF. The CDR3 DNA reads as TGCAGCGTGGAGACAGGCAAGTACTTAGCTGGGGCCAACGTCCTGACTTTC. Variable domain in full (rest from reference TRBV29-1 and TRBJ2-6): SAVISQKPSRDICQRGTSLTIQCQVDSQVTMMFWYRQQPGQSLTLIATANQGSEATYESGFVIDKFPISRPNLTFSTLTVSNMSPEDSSIYLCSVETGKYLAGANVLTFGAGSRLTVL.

V and J are TRBV7-9 and TRBJ1-3, with a weak D call TRBD1 (5 bases). Germline CDR1 and CDR2: SEHNR and FQNEAQ (reference sequence). The CDR3 is made up of 14 amino acids. V lost 3 bases to trimming and J lost 0 bases, with 6 bases between them. CDR3 amino acids: CASSFRDSGNTIYF. CDR3 coding DNA: TGTGCCAGCAGCTTCAGGGACTCTGGAAACACCATATATTTT.

Ten or more counts support this clonotype. This sequence joins TRBV4-1 and TRBJ2-7; 7 bases are shared with TRBD2. Germline V gives CDR1 MGHRA, CDR2 YSYEKL. V lost 0 bases to trimming and J lost 5 bases; unmatched junction nucleotides: 16. This CDR3 comprises 18 residues. The DNA of the CDR3 is TGCGCCAGCAGCCAAGAAGGGCGGGCAAGGGGAGGGAGGAACGAGCAGTACTTC. It is translated as CASSQEGRARGGRNEQYF.

The chain carries TRBV19 and TRBJ2-1; 11 bases are shared with TRBD2. Trimming removed 1 base from V and 9 bases from J; junction bases left unmatched: 2. Germline CDR1 LNHDA, CDR2 SQIVND (reference sequence). This CDR3 comprises 14 residues. The CDR3: CASSIVAGGGEQFF. The DNA for the CDR3 is TGTGCCAGTAGTATAGTAGCGGGAGGGGGTGAGCAGTTCTTC.

This clonotype was observed a handful of times. This CDR3 reads CASSFNGFYGYTF. The CDR3 DNA is TGTGCCAGCAGTTTTAACGGATTTTATGGCTACACCTTC. This rearrangement joins TRBV6-2 or TRBV6-3 to TRBJ1-2; D unresolved. V gave up 4 bases and J gave up 5 bases, with 11 bases separating them. The CDR3 has 13 residues. The germline gives CDR1 MNHEY, CDR2 SVGEGT.

The chain recombines TRBV24-1 with TRBJ1-2; tentatively, D is TRBD1 (6 bases). Germline lookup yields CDR1 KGHDR and CDR2 SFDVKD. The germline V and J ends were trimmed by 11 bases and 1 base, with 13 bases remaining between them. This CDR3 is built from 13 residues. The CDR3 DNA sequence: TGTGCCAGCCAGGGGAGTAGTAACTATGGCTACACCTTC. Protein product: CASQGSSNYGYTF.

The rearrangement joins TRBV3-1 to TRBJ2-1, with D possibly TRBD2 on 6 matching bases. The CDR3 is made up of 14 amino acids. V shed 8 bases and J shed 1 base, with 12 bases lying between them. Germline CDR1 and CDR2: LGHDT and YNNKEL (reference sequence). In DNA form, the CDR3 reads TGTGCCAGCGGGACCCGGGGGTCCTACAATGAGCAGTTCTTC. This sequence encodes CASGTRGSYNEQFF.